This T cell receptor beta chain was identified in a study of cytomegalovirus exposure and HLA in healthy donors. Study-wide results and caveats: Later analysis showed most CMV-associated TCR beta chains appearing HLA-restricted.

CDR1 GTSNPN and CDR2 SVGIG come from the germline V gene (reference sequence). Trimming took 2 bases from V and 6 from J, leaving 8 bases between them. The CDR3 contains 12 residues. This PCR relied on a set of 60 Vbeta primers and 13 Jbeta primers. The method was immunoSEQ multiplex PCR; TCRdb's version includes in-frame clones alone and lacks a portion of them. The sample has 100,000 to 150,000 clones; over 70% are singletons. With regard to this clone: The antigen is not known.

Source material: PBMCs. This sequence joins TRBV30 and TRBJ2-1, with D tentatively TRBD2 (5 bases). This receptor was taken from a young man in good health and CMV-seropositive. The CDR3: CAWSHGVNEQFF. CDR3 sequence (DNA): TGTGCCTGGAGTCACGGGGTCAATGAGCAGTTCTTC.